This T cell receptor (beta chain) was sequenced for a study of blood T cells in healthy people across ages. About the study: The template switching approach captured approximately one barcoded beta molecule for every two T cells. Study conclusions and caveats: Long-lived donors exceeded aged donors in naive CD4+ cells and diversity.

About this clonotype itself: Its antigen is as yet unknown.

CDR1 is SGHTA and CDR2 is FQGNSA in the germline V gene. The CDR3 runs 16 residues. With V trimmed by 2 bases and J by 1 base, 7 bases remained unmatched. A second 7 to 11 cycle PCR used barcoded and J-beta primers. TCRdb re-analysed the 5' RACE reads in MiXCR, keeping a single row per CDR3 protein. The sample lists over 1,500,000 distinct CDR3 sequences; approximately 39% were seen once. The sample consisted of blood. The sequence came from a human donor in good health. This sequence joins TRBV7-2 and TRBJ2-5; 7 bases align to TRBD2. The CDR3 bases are TGTGCCAGCAGCTTAACGACTAGCCCTGTCCAAGAGACCCAGTACTTC. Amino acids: CASSLTTSPVQETQYF. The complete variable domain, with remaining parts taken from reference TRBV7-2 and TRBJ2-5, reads GAGVSQSPSNKVTEKGKDVELRCDPISGHTALYWYRQSLGQGLEFLIYFQGNSAPDKSGLPSDRFSAERTGGSVSTLTIQRTQQEDSAVYLCASSLTTSPVQETQYFGPGTRLLVL.